A selection of T cell receptor beta chains follows, all from one sample in a study of blood T cell repertoires in COVID-19. Measured with immunoSEQ multiplex PCR; TCRdb has only the in-frame clones, and not every one. Of hundreds of thousands of clones in the sample, 85% to 90% were seen once. Sequencing input: PBMCs or T cells enriched from blood (not recorded which). The receptor set was obtained from a woman aged 50 to 65 who had been exposed to COVID-19. Both conserved end residues are part of each CDR3. Fields, in order: CDR3 length, J gene, clone size, D gene, V gene, CDR3 protein, CDR3 DNA. A D gene is named only where the DNA matches it firmly. Expanded clones are given a class, and other clones once, few, many or no size at all.

CDR3 length: 14
J gene: TRBJ2-7
clone size: -
D gene: TRBD1
V gene: TRBV10-2
CDR3 protein: CASSVIGGNDEQYF
CDR3 DNA: TGCGCCAGCAGTGTAATAGGGGGCAACGACGAGCAGTACTTC

CDR3 length: 13
J gene: TRBJ1-2
clone size: -
D gene: TRBD1
V gene: TRBV12-3/TRBV12-4
CDR3 protein: CASSLGGGNGYTF
CDR3 DNA: TGTGCCAGCAGTTTAGGAGGGGGCAATGGCTACACCTTC

CDR3 length: 12
J gene: TRBJ1-2
clone size: -
D gene: -
V gene: TRBV7-9
CDR3 protein: CASSLAGGGYTF
CDR3 DNA: TGTGCCAGCAGCTTAGCAGGCGGTGGCTACACCTTC

CDR3 length: 14
J gene: TRBJ2-7
clone size: -
D gene: -
V gene: TRBV4-1
CDR3 protein: CASSQDLGSYEQYF
CDR3 DNA: TGCGCCAGCAGCCAAGATCTGGGGAGCTACGAGCAGTACTTC

CDR3 length: 14
J gene: TRBJ2-5
clone size: -
D gene: TRBD2
V gene: TRBV24-1
CDR3 protein: CATSAASGTETQYF
CDR3 DNA: TGTGCCACCAGTGCGGCTAGCGGGACAGAGACCCAGTACTTC

CDR3 length: 13
J gene: TRBJ2-1
clone size: -
D gene: -
V gene: TRBV5-1
CDR3 protein: CASSLIQTTEQFF
CDR3 DNA: TGCGCCAGCAGCCTAATACAGACCACCGAGCAGTTCTTC

CDR3 length: 14
J gene: TRBJ1-2
clone size: few
D gene: TRBD1
V gene: TRBV6-5
CDR3 protein: CASSRQGIGYGYTF
CDR3 DNA: TGTGCCAGCAGTAGACAGGGCATCGGCTATGGCTACACCTTC

CDR3 length: 14
J gene: TRBJ1-3
clone size: -
D gene: -
V gene: TRBV6-1
CDR3 protein: CASSEALRGNTIYF
CDR3 DNA: TGTGCCAGCAGTGAAGCGCTTCGGGGAAACACCATATATTTT

CDR3 length: 15
J gene: TRBJ1-6
clone size: -
D gene: -
V gene: TRBV18
CDR3 protein: CASSPDRTVNSPLHF
CDR3 DNA: TGTGCCAGCTCACCAGACAGGACAGTTAATTCACCCCTCCACTTT

CDR3 length: 16
J gene: TRBJ2-2
clone size: few
D gene: -
V gene: TRBV7-8
CDR3 protein: CASSLGSGANTGELFF
CDR3 DNA: TGTGCCAGCAGCTTAGGGTCGGGGGCGAACACCGGGGAGCTGTTTTTT

CDR3 length: 17
J gene: TRBJ1-2
clone size: -
D gene: TRBD1
V gene: TRBV5-1
CDR3 protein: CASSSATGTGGTYGYTF
CDR3 DNA: TGCGCCAGCAGCTCGGCGACCGGGACAGGGGGGACCTATGGCTACACCTTC

CDR3 length: 14
J gene: TRBJ1-1
clone size: few
D gene: -
V gene: TRBV29-1
CDR3 protein: CSVEDPTGGTEAFF
CDR3 DNA: TGCAGCGTTGAAGATCCAACAGGAGGGACTGAAGCTTTCTTT

CDR3 length: 14
J gene: TRBJ1-4
clone size: -
D gene: -
V gene: TRBV7-2
CDR3 protein: CASSLNSPNEKLFF
CDR3 DNA: TGTGCCAGCAGCTTGAATAGCCCAAATGAAAAACTGTTTTTT

CDR3 length: 11
J gene: TRBJ1-2
clone size: -
D gene: -
V gene: TRBV20-1
CDR3 protein: CSGWGGAGYTF
CDR3 DNA: TGCAGTGGCTGGGGGGGGGCAGGCTACACCTTC

CDR3 length: 15
J gene: TRBJ1-2
clone size: -
D gene: TRBD1
V gene: TRBV6-1
CDR3 protein: CASSERGQGAGGYTF
CDR3 DNA: TGTGCCAGCAGTGAAAGGGGACAGGGGGCGGGCGGCTACACCTTC

CDR3 length: 15
J gene: TRBJ1-6
clone size: few
D gene: -
V gene: TRBV15
CDR3 protein: CATNPDRAYNSPLHF
CDR3 DNA: TGTGCCACCAACCCGGACAGAGCTTATAATTCACCCCTCCACTTT

CDR3 length: 14
J gene: TRBJ1-6
clone size: few
D gene: TRBD1
V gene: TRBV10-3
CDR3 protein: CAMGQGSPNSPLHF
CDR3 DNA: TGTGCCATGGGACAGGGGTCGCCAAATTCACCCCTCCACTTT

CDR3 length: 16
J gene: TRBJ2-7
clone size: -
D gene: TRBD2
V gene: TRBV27
CDR3 protein: CASSLSASGGPYEQYF
CDR3 DNA: TGTGCCAGCAGTTTATCCGCTAGCGGGGGGCCCTACGAGCAGTACTTC

CDR3 length: 14
J gene: TRBJ1-6
clone size: -
D gene: -
V gene: TRBV7-2
CDR3 protein: CASSPNVYNSPLHF
CDR3 DNA: TGTGCCAGCTCTCCTAACGTTTATAATTCACCCCTCCACTTT

CDR3 length: 14
J gene: TRBJ1-2
clone size: -
D gene: -
V gene: TRBV30
CDR3 protein: CAWRERDAGNGYTF
CDR3 DNA: TGTGCCTGGAGAGAAAGAGACGCAGGAAATGGCTACACCTTC

CDR3 length: 14
J gene: TRBJ1-2
clone size: once
D gene: -
V gene: TRBV5-1
CDR3 protein: CASSLGGFLYGYTF
CDR3 DNA: TGCGCCAGCAGCTTGGGAGGATTCCTCTATGGCTACACCTTC

CDR3 length: 15
J gene: TRBJ1-3
clone size: -
D gene: -
V gene: TRBV5-1
CDR3 protein: CASSRETGSGNTIYF
CDR3 DNA: TGCGCCAGCAGCAGAGAGACGGGGTCTGGAAACACCATATATTTT

CDR3 length: 15
J gene: TRBJ1-1
clone size: -
D gene: -
V gene: TRBV11-2
CDR3 protein: CASSSWDLRNTEAFF
CDR3 DNA: TGTGCCAGCAGCTCGTGGGACTTGCGGAACACTGAAGCTTTCTTT

CDR3 length: 15
J gene: TRBJ2-7
clone size: -
D gene: -
V gene: TRBV5-1
CDR3 protein: CASSLDAGLSYEQYF
CDR3 DNA: TGCGCCAGCAGCTTGGACGCAGGACTCTCGTACGAGCAGTACTTC

CDR3 length: 19
J gene: TRBJ1-5
clone size: -
D gene: TRBD1
V gene: TRBV2
CDR3 protein: CASSPLINDRAYSNQPQHF
CDR3 DNA: TGTGCCAGCAGTCCCCTCATAAACGACAGGGCGTATAGCAATCAGCCCCAGCATTTT

CDR3 length: 14
J gene: TRBJ2-7
clone size: -
D gene: TRBD2
V gene: TRBV27
CDR3 protein: CASRSGGLPYEQYF
CDR3 DNA: TGTGCCAGCAGAAGCGGGGGGCTTCCCTACGAGCAGTACTTC

CDR3 length: 15
J gene: TRBJ2-7
clone size: -
D gene: TRBD2
V gene: TRBV19
CDR3 protein: CASSMVAGVRYEQYF
CDR3 DNA: TGTGCCAGTAGTATGGTGGCGGGGGTTAGATACGAGCAGTACTTC

CDR3 length: 16
J gene: TRBJ2-1
clone size: -
D gene: TRBD1
V gene: TRBV19
CDR3 protein: CASSGQRQGAHYEQFF
CDR3 DNA: TGTGCCAGTAGTGGCCAACGGCAGGGGGCACATTATGAGCAGTTCTTC

CDR3 length: 15
J gene: TRBJ1-4
clone size: -
D gene: TRBD1
V gene: TRBV3-1/TRBV3-2
CDR3 protein: CASSQELGRGQKLFF
CDR3 DNA: TGTGCCAGCAGCCAAGAGCTGGGCAGGGGGCAAAAACTGTTTTTT

CDR3 length: 14
J gene: TRBJ1-2
clone size: -
D gene: TRBD1
V gene: TRBV28
CDR3 protein: CASNIGQGTYGYTF
CDR3 DNA: TGTGCCAGCAACATTGGACAGGGCACCTATGGCTACACCTTC

CDR3 length: 12
J gene: TRBJ1-2
clone size: -
D gene: -
V gene: TRBV19
CDR3 protein: CASSTRSYGYTF
CDR3 DNA: TGTGCCAGTAGTACGAGAAGTTATGGCTACACCTTC

CDR3 length: 14
J gene: TRBJ1-6
clone size: -
D gene: TRBD1
V gene: TRBV18
CDR3 protein: CASSQTGGNSPLHF
CDR3 DNA: TGTGCCAGCTCGCAAACAGGGGGTAATTCACCCCTCCACTTT

CDR3 length: 14
J gene: TRBJ2-2
clone size: -
D gene: -
V gene: TRBV5-6
CDR3 protein: CASSSAGNTGELFF
CDR3 DNA: TGTGCCAGCAGCTCGGCGGGAAACACCGGGGAGCTGTTTTTT

CDR3 length: 14
J gene: TRBJ1-1
clone size: -
D gene: TRBD1
V gene: TRBV27
CDR3 protein: CARSRQGLNTEAFF
CDR3 DNA: TGTGCCAGGTCACGACAGGGTCTGAACACTGAAGCTTTCTTT

CDR3 length: 16
J gene: TRBJ1-1
clone size: -
D gene: TRBD1
V gene: TRBV5-4
CDR3 protein: CASSLGVGQLNTEAFF
CDR3 DNA: TGTGCCAGCAGCTTGGGGGTGGGACAGTTGAACACTGAAGCTTTCTTT

CDR3 length: 15
J gene: TRBJ2-1
clone size: -
D gene: -
V gene: TRBV19
CDR3 protein: CASSIVETLYNEQFF
CDR3 DNA: TGTGCCAGTAGTATAGTTGAGACACTTTACAATGAGCAGTTCTTC

CDR3 length: 13
J gene: TRBJ1-2
clone size: -
D gene: -
V gene: TRBV29-1
CDR3 protein: CSVDREQTYGYTF
CDR3 DNA: TGCAGCGTTGATCGGGAGCAGACCTATGGCTACACCTTC

CDR3 length: 16
J gene: TRBJ2-1
clone size: -
D gene: TRBD1
V gene: TRBV5-1
CDR3 protein: CASSLVGTGGYNEQFF
CDR3 DNA: TGCGCCAGCAGCTTGGTGGGGACAGGGGGCTACAATGAGCAGTTCTTC

CDR3 length: 14
J gene: TRBJ2-2
clone size: -
D gene: -
V gene: TRBV3-1/TRBV3-2
CDR3 protein: CASSQVLDTGELFF
CDR3 DNA: TGTGCCAGCAGCCAAGTTCTTGACACCGGGGAGCTGTTTTTT

CDR3 length: 14
J gene: TRBJ1-3
clone size: -
D gene: TRBD1
V gene: TRBV28
CDR3 protein: CASGYRGLRNTIYF
CDR3 DNA: TGTGCCAGCGGATACAGGGGGCTGAGAAACACCATATATTTT

CDR3 length: 13
J gene: TRBJ1-2
clone size: -
D gene: TRBD1
V gene: TRBV18
CDR3 protein: CASSLGTGGNYTF
CDR3 DNA: TGTGCCAGCTCGCTCGGGACAGGGGGAAACTACACCTTC

CDR3 length: 12
J gene: TRBJ1-1
clone size: -
D gene: -
V gene: TRBV7-2
CDR3 protein: CASSLYTGFPFF
CDR3 DNA: TGTGCCAGCAGCTTATACACAGGGTTTCCTTTCTTT

CDR3 length: 15
J gene: TRBJ1-1
clone size: -
D gene: -
V gene: TRBV4-1
CDR3 protein: CASSQDNPRNTEAFF
CDR3 DNA: TGCGCCAGCAGCCAAGATAATCCCAGGAACACTGAAGCTTTCTTT

CDR3 length: 12
J gene: TRBJ1-2
clone size: once
D gene: -
V gene: TRBV28
CDR3 protein: CASTPGAHGYTF
CDR3 DNA: TGTGCCAGCACTCCAGGGGCCCATGGCTACACCTTC

CDR3 length: 17
J gene: TRBJ2-7
clone size: -
D gene: -
V gene: TRBV6-2/TRBV6-3
CDR3 protein: CASSHSSLQYTLYEQYF
CDR3 DNA: TGTGCCAGCAGTCACTCATCGCTTCAATACACCCTTTACGAGCAGTACTTC

CDR3 length: 17
J gene: TRBJ2-4
clone size: once
D gene: -
V gene: TRBV28
CDR3 protein: CASSWVKGGRYKNIQYF
CDR3 DNA: TGTGCCAGCAGCTGGGTTAAGGGGGGGAGATACAAAAACATTCAGTACTTC

CDR3 length: 13
J gene: TRBJ2-5
clone size: -
D gene: -
V gene: TRBV7-7
CDR3 protein: CASSYDSQETQYF
CDR3 DNA: TGTGCTAGCAGCTATGACTCCCAAGAGACCCAGTACTTC

CDR3 length: 14
J gene: TRBJ1-1
clone size: -
D gene: -
V gene: TRBV19
CDR3 protein: CASSIRGKNTEAFF
CDR3 DNA: TGTGCCAGTAGTATAAGGGGGAAGAACACTGAAGCTTTCTTT

CDR3 length: 15
J gene: TRBJ1-1
clone size: -
D gene: -
V gene: TRBV5-1
CDR3 protein: CASSPGSLMNTEAFF
CDR3 DNA: TGCGCCAGCAGCCCCGGGTCTTTGATGAACACTGAAGCTTTCTTT

CDR3 length: 13
J gene: TRBJ1-3
clone size: -
D gene: -
V gene: TRBV2
CDR3 protein: CASSISTGNTIYF
CDR3 DNA: TGTGCCAGCAGTATTTCCACAGGGAACACCATATATTTT

CDR3 length: 15
J gene: TRBJ1-5
clone size: -
D gene: -
V gene: TRBV19
CDR3 protein: CASSNQEGYNQPQHF
CDR3 DNA: TGTGCCAGTAGTAATCAGGAGGGTTACAATCAGCCCCAGCATTTT

CDR3 length: 14
J gene: TRBJ2-2
clone size: many
D gene: -
V gene: TRBV7-9
CDR3 protein: CASSFPSNTGELFF
CDR3 DNA: TGTGCCAGCAGCTTCCCTTCGAACACCGGGGAGCTGTTTTTT

CDR3 length: 11
J gene: TRBJ1-6
clone size: -
D gene: -
V gene: TRBV4-1
CDR3 protein: CASSHDSPLHF
CDR3 DNA: TGCGCCAGCAGCCACGATTCACCCCTCCACTTT

CDR3 length: 13
J gene: TRBJ2-4
clone size: -
D gene: -
V gene: TRBV2
CDR3 protein: CASSVGRENIQYF
CDR3 DNA: TGTGCCAGCAGTGTAGGGCGGGAAAACATTCAGTACTTC

CDR3 length: 13
J gene: TRBJ1-2
clone size: -
D gene: -
V gene: TRBV24-1
CDR3 protein: CATRGAGNPGYTF
CDR3 DNA: TGTGCCACCAGGGGTGCAGGGAACCCTGGCTACACCTTC